This entry lists 32 T cell receptor beta chains sequenced from one sample in a study of human T cells and chemical hapten exposure. TCRdb re-called the RACE reads through MiXCR, storing one row per CDR3 protein. This sample has 300,000 to 450,000 distinct CDR3 sequences, with around 5.5% found just once. Time point specified: pre-sensitization, week 0. As to treatment: therapeutic diphenylcyclopropenone sensitization with weekly scalp DPC. Sequences were derived from whole blood, sampled in connection with sensitization to the hapten diphenylcyclopropenone (DPC). The origin of the receptors is a woman younger than 35 with alopecia areata. Some clones in this sample may be carry-over from other donors' samples.

The sample holds a few counts of this clonotype. This rearrangement joins TRBV4-3 to TRBJ1-3, with 7 bases identical to TRBD1. Germline V gives CDR1 LGHNA, CDR2 YSLEER. The trim removed 3 bases at V and 2 bases at J, leaving 13 bases unmatched. This CDR3 contains 18 residues. The CDR3 is CASSQAWRSGQTGNTIYF. The CDR3 DNA follows: TGCGCCAGCAGCCAGGCCTGGCGGTCGGGACAGACTGGAAACACCATATATTTT.

The chain employs TRBV4-2 and TRBJ2-7; 7 bases fit TRBD1. CDR1 LGHNA and CDR2 YNFKEQ come from the germline V gene. The CDR3 length is 17 residues. V lost 1 base to trimming and J lost 0 bases; unmatched junction nucleotides: 9. CDR3 sequence reads: CASSQAVKGGSSYEQYF. The CDR3 DNA reads TGTGCCAGCAGCCAAGCGGTAAAAGGGGGCAGCTCCTACGAGCAGTACTTC.

This clonotype was seen at least ten times. The V gene is TRBV7-2, the J gene TRBJ2-6; D gene ambiguous. V was trimmed by 1 base and J by 13 bases, leaving 5 bases between them. The CDR3 is 11 amino acids. The germline CDR1 and CDR2 sequences are SGHTA and FQGNSA. The CDR3 nucleotides read TGTGCCAGCAGCTTAGTAGAGGTCCTGACTTTC. Translation gives CASSLVEVLTF.

This clonotype turned up a few times. The chain has TRBV29-1 and TRBJ1-1; TRBD1 might be the D (5 bases). V lost 4 bases and J lost 6, with 24 bases in between. From germline, CDR1 is SQVTM and CDR2 ANQGSEA. The CDR3 is 16 residues long. Here the CDR3 reads CSVAESRQGAAPEAFF. The DNA for the CDR3 is TGCAGCGTTGCAGAAAGCCGGCAGGGCGCTGCTCCTGAAGCTTTCTTT. The variable domain in full, with the rest retrieved from reference TRBV29-1 and TRBJ1-1, is SAVISQKPSRDICQRGTSLTIQCQVDSQVTMMFWYRQQPGQSLTLIATANQGSEATYESGFVIDKFPISRPNLTFSTLTVSNMSPEDSSIYLCSVAESRQGAAPEAFFGQGTRLTVV.

This clonotype was recorded many times. The chain joins TRBV20-1 to TRBJ2-7, with D perhaps being TRBD1 or TRBD2 (5 bases each). V lost 3 bases and J lost 4, with 13 bases in between. Germline CDR1 is DFQATT and CDR2 is SNEGSKA (reference sequence). The CDR3 has 13 residues. For the CDR3, the DNA is TGCAGTGCTAGTTCGGGGACCATTTACGAGCAGTACTTC. Protein product: CSASSGTIYEQYF.

V gene TRBV20-1 combines with J gene TRBJ2-5; D is possibly TRBD1 (6 bases). With 3 bases removed from V and 0 bases from J, the gap between germline ends came to 14 bases. The length of the CDR3 is 15 residues. Per germline, CDR1 DFQATT and CDR2 SNEGSKA (reference sequence). The CDR3 nucleotides read TGCAGTGCTAGTTACCCAGGGGAGTACCAAGAGACCCAGTACTTC. It specifies CSASYPGEYQETQYF.

Ten or more counts support this clonotype. J is TRBJ1-1 and V is TRBV7-9; TRBD1 agrees at 9 bases. Germline CDR1 is SEHNR and CDR2 is FQNEAQ (reference sequence). CDR3 length: 15 amino acids. V lost 3 bases to trimming and J lost 5 bases; unmatched junction nucleotides: 7. CDR3 in amino acids: CASSFAGTGRTEAFF. CDR3 nucleotide sequence: TGTGCCAGCAGCTTCGCCGGGACAGGGAGGACTGAAGCTTTCTTT.

This clonotype was seen a few times. The rearrangement uses TRBV27 and TRBJ2-6, with D perhaps matching TRBD1 (6 bases). This CDR3 spans 15 amino acids. V gave up 3 bases and J gave up 2 bases, with 8 bases separating them. Looked up from germline, CDR1 is MNHEY and CDR2 is SMNVEV (reference sequence). CDR3 residues: CASSFGQPGANVLTF. The CDR3 nucleotides are TGTGCCAGCAGTTTCGGACAGCCTGGGGCCAACGTCCTGACTTTC.

This clonotype was found a few times. J is TRBJ2-3 and V is TRBV24-1, with unresolved D. Trimming pared 3 bases from V and 5 bases from J, leaving 8 bases between. This CDR3 is 13 amino acids long. Germline lookup yields CDR1 KGHDR and CDR2 SFDVKD. The CDR3 coding sequence is TGTGCCACCAGTGATACGGACCGAGATACGCAGTATTTT. Translated: CATSDTDRDTQYF.

This clonotype turned up a few times. V gene TRBV7-9 combines with J gene TRBJ2-1, with D possibly being TRBD2 (6 bases). Germline lookup yields CDR1 SEHNR and CDR2 FQNEAQ (reference sequence). The CDR3 length is 16 residues. Trimming pared 3 bases from V and 6 bases from J, leaving 18 bases between. The CDR3 is CASSFPGLPIGNEQFF. The CDR3 DNA follows: TGTGCCAGCAGCTTCCCGGGACTCCCGATCGGCAATGAGCAGTTCTTC.

The V call is TRBV3-1, the J call TRBJ2-1; D is uncertain. The CDR3 is 16 amino acids. Germline CDR1 reads LGHDT; CDR2 reads YNNKEL (reference sequence). Trimming stripped 0 bases from V and 8 bases from J, with 17 bases between. The CDR3 nucleotides read TGTGCCAGCAGCCAAGATAGAGACGCCCTCCCCGATGAGCAGTTCTTC. Protein sequence: CASSQDRDALPDEQFF.

The chain recombines TRBV9 with TRBJ2-1, with D unclear. The CDR3 is 16 residues long. V was cut by 0 bases and J by 10 bases, with 20 bases left in between. From germline, CDR1 is SGDLS and CDR2 YYNGEE. CDR3 sequence (DNA): TGTGCCAGCAGCGTAGCTACGTGGGCCCGAAACGGAGAGCAGTTCTTC. As protein: CASSVATWARNGEQFF.

This clonotype was recorded many times. This chain joins TRBV6-5 and TRBJ1-1; D ambiguous. The CDR3 extends over 15 amino acids. V dropped 8 bases and J dropped 5 bases, with 21 bases sitting between them. Per germline, CDR1 MNHEY and CDR2 SVGAGI. This chain's CDR3 is CASLGSGARRTEAFF. The CDR3 DNA is TGTGCCAGCTTGGGGTCGGGCGCCAGGCGGACTGAAGCTTTCTTT.

This clonotype was picked up a small number of times. V usage is TRBV12-3 or TRBV12-4 and J usage is TRBJ2-1; TRBD2 agrees at 11 bases. Losses at the gene ends were 3 bases for V and 7 bases for J; bases not matched to a gene: 5. This CDR3 spans 15 amino acids. The CDR3 protein is CASSLSSGGRNEQFF. The CDR3 DNA follows: TGTGCCAGCAGTTTGTCTAGCGGGGGGCGTAATGAGCAGTTCTTC.

This clonotype was observed many times. The genes are TRBV12-3 or TRBV12-4 and TRBJ1-1, with D unresolved. The CDR3 runs to 14 residues. V was clipped by 3 bases and J by 2 bases, with 10 bases between them. The CDR3 nucleotides read TGTGCCAGCAGTTTGTTAGACGGCAACACTGAAGCTTTCTTT. It codes for CASSLLDGNTEAFF.

The J gene is TRBJ2-1, the V gene TRBV29-1; 13 nucleotides agree with TRBD2. The CDR3 runs to 16 residues. V lost 1 base to trimming and J lost 3 bases; unmatched junction nucleotides: 3. Germline V gene lookup returns CDR1 SQVTM and CDR2 ANQGSEA. The CDR3: CSVEVTSGGFYNEQFF. In nucleotides, the CDR3 is TGCAGCGTTGAAGTGACTAGCGGGGGGTTCTACAATGAGCAGTTCTTC.

This clonotype has a count of ten or more. The rearrangement links TRBV20-1 to TRBJ2-1; D not resolved. The germline V and J ends were trimmed by 0 bases and 0 bases, with 12 bases remaining between them. Germline assignment: CDR1 DFQATT and CDR2 SNEGSKA (reference sequence). The CDR3 runs to 16 residues. CDR3 nucleotides: TGCAGTGCTAGAGATCCCGGCAGATCCTCCTACAATGAGCAGTTCTTC. Translation gives CSARDPGRSSYNEQFF.

The chain recombines TRBV6-5 with TRBJ1-2, with D uncertain. Germline loops: CDR1 MNHEY, CDR2 SVGAGI. Trimming pared 6 bases from V and 8 bases from J, leaving 19 bases between. The CDR3 totals 14 residues. CDR3 sequence reads: CASSETGNRAGYTF. CDR3 coding DNA: TGTGCCAGCAGCGAGACGGGGAACCGTGCCGGCTACACCTTC.

This clonotype was detected a few times. The V and J genes are TRBV7-2 and TRBJ2-1, with 10 positions matching TRBD1. Germline CDR1 reads SGHTA; CDR2 reads FQGNSA. The ends lost 5 bases at V and 14 bases at J; junction bases unmatched: 6. The CDR3 is 12 residues long. The CDR3 DNA is TGTGCCAGCAGCCCGACCGGGACAGGGGAGTTCTTC. Its translation is CASSPTGTGEFF.

The rearrangement links TRBV9 to TRBJ1-2; D is unclear. This CDR3 spans 14 amino acids. Germline values: CDR1 SGDLS, CDR2 YYNGEE. The V end was cut by 2 bases, the J end by 0 bases, with 8 bases between. CDR3 sequence: CASSVTTSNYGYTF. The DNA of the CDR3 is TGTGCCAGCAGCGTTACGACATCTAACTATGGCTACACCTTC. Combining the CDR3 with reference TRBV9 and TRBJ1-2 gives the whole variable domain DSGVTQTPKHLITATGQRVTLRCSPRSGDLSVYWYQQSLDQGLQFLIQYYNGEERAKGNILERFSAQQFPDLHSELNLSSLELGDSALYFCASSVTTSNYGYTFGSGTRLTVV.

This clonotype was seen a handful of times. This sequence joins TRBV20-1 and TRBJ2-3; D is unclear. V was shortened by 6 bases and J by 4 bases, with 8 bases between the two germline ends. The CDR3 is 11 residues long. From germline, CDR1 is DFQATT and CDR2 SNEGSKA (reference sequence). CDR3: CSAYLADTQYF. The CDR3 nucleotides read TGCAGTGCGTACCTTGCAGATACGCAGTATTTT.

In its sample, this clonotype was seen many times. The V call is TRBV11-1, the J call TRBJ2-3, with a possible D match to TRBD2 (6 bases). CDR1 and CDR2 from the germline V gene are SGHAT and FQDESV (reference sequence). V lost 5 bases to trimming and J lost 3 bases, with 15 bases between them. The CDR3 totals 15 residues. As DNA, the CDR3 is TGTGCCAGCAGCCATAAGCTAGCGCGGACAGATACGCAGTATTTT. Translation: CASSHKLARTDTQYF.

This clonotype came up many times. The chain combines TRBV7-8 with TRBJ1-1; D is uncertain. This CDR3 contains 15 residues. Deletions cut 5 bases from V and 0 bases from J, with 13 bases between. Per germline, CDR1 SGHVS and CDR2 FQNEAQ. The CDR3 loop reads CASSRFSGMNTEAFF. CDR3 nucleotides: TGTGCCAGCAGCCGTTTCTCAGGCATGAACACTGAAGCTTTCTTT. Complete variable domain (other parts from reference TRBV7-8 and TRBJ1-1): GAGVSQSPRYKVAKRGQDVALRCDPISGHVSLFWYQQALGQGPEFLTYFQNEAQLDKSGLPSDRFFAERPEGSVSTLKIQRTQQEDSAVYLCASSRFSGMNTEAFFGQGTRLTVV.

The sample holds a few counts of this clonotype. Here the CDR3 reads CSVEDPRILGDRGSNEKLFF. Written as DNA, the CDR3 is TGCAGCGTTGAAGATCCGAGGATACTAGGGGACAGGGGCTCTAATGAAAAACTGTTTTTT. The chain recombines TRBV29-1 with TRBJ1-4; 10 nucleotides match TRBD1. CDR1 and CDR2 from the germline V gene are SQVTM and ANQGSEA. V lost 0 bases to trimming and J lost 3 bases; unmatched junction nucleotides: 16. CDR3 length: 20 amino acids.

This clonotype was observed at least ten times. V usage is TRBV20-1 and J usage is TRBJ2-3; D is perhaps TRBD1 (5 bases). CDR3 length equals 13 residues. The V and J ends lost 3 bases and 6 bases respectively, with 13 bases between them. Germline CDR1 DFQATT, CDR2 SNEGSKA (reference sequence). The CDR3 bases are TGCAGTGCTAGTGCAGGGTTATACGATACGCAGTATTTT. It specifies CSASAGLYDTQYF.

The J gene is TRBJ2-6, the V gene TRBV19, with D hard to call. Trimming cost V 1 base and J 0 bases, with 7 bases left between them. The CDR3 is 16 amino acids. Germline CDR1 LNHDA, CDR2 SQIVND (reference sequence). The CDR3 is CASSIGLASGANVLTF. The DNA for the CDR3 is TGTGCCAGTAGTATAGGATTGGCCTCTGGGGCCAACGTCCTGACTTTC.

At least ten counts were recorded for this clonotype. V usage is TRBV12-3 or TRBV12-4 and J usage is TRBJ1-6; the match to TRBD1 covers 9 bases. V was pared by 6 bases and J by 8 bases, with 8 bases of the junction left unmatched. CDR3 length: 15 amino acids. The CDR3 DNA follows: TGTGCCAGCAGCCCTAGACAGGGGGTCTATTCACCCCTCCACTTT. Translated: CASSPRQGVYSPLHF.

This sequence joins TRBV6-6 and TRBJ1-1, with D uncertain. The CDR3 loop spans 13 amino acids. Trimming left V 2 bases short and J 3 bases short, with 7 bases between. Per germline, CDR1 MNHNY and CDR2 SVGAGI (reference sequence). The DNA of the CDR3 is TGTGCCAGCAGTTACAGCCCGGACACTGAAGCTTTCTTT. Translation gives CASSYSPDTEAFF.

This clonotype was counted ten times or more. The V gene is TRBV12-3 or TRBV12-4, the J gene TRBJ1-3; no firm D call. The CDR3 totals 15 residues. V was cut by 6 bases and J by 0 bases, with 12 bases left in between. The CDR3 loop is CASSYYQSSGNTIYF. The CDR3 DNA follows: TGTGCCAGCAGCTACTACCAGAGCTCTGGAAACACCATATATTTT.

This clonotype was recorded many times. The chain couples TRBV12-3 or TRBV12-4 to TRBJ2-2; TRBD1 agrees at 7 bases. The CDR3 is 15 residues long. J was trimmed by 3 bases and V by 10 bases; bases with no gene match: 11. CDR3 DNA: TGTGCCACCTTGCCGGACAGGAGATACACCGGGGAGCTGTTTTTT. This sequence encodes CATLPDRRYTGELFF.

This clonotype was detected a few times. This chain joins TRBV7-2 and TRBJ2-3, with D possibly being TRBD2 (6 bases). The CDR3 runs 15 residues. CDR1 and CDR2 (germline): SGHTA, FQGNSA. Trimming cost V 3 bases and J 5 bases, with 15 bases left between them. The CDR3 region is CASSLFLRRGDTQYF. The CDR3 nucleotides are TGTGCCAGCAGCTTGTTTTTGAGGCGGGGAGATACGCAGTATTTT.

This clonotype appeared many times. The chain combines TRBV20-1 with TRBJ1-2, with D perhaps matching TRBD1 (6 bases). Germline CDR1 and CDR2: DFQATT and SNEGSKA (reference sequence). This CDR3 is 13 amino acids long. Trimming shortened V by 1 base and J by 2 bases, and 8 bases separated the two germline ends. This CDR3 is CSARAQGNYGYTF. For the CDR3, the DNA is TGCAGTGCTAGAGCACAGGGCAACTATGGCTACACCTTC.